The 28 T cell receptor beta chains below come from one sample, sequenced in a study of CD8+CD57+ T cells in acquired aplastic anemia. Sequencing was done on patients that had shown CD8+CD57+ cell expansion by flow cytometry. Template material for TCR beta VDJ and CDR3 profiling consisted of genomic DNA. TCRdb re-called the reads with MiXCR, one entry per CDR3 protein. The sample yields about 290,000 distinct CDR3 sequences, roughly 53% seen once. The sequencing sample was made of sorted CD4+, CD8+, or CD8+CD57+ T cells (not recorded which) from PBMCs. Receptors were obtained from a human donor with aplastic anemia.

With respect to this clonotype: The CDR3 does not close with the conserved phenylalanine or tryptophan, likely indicating a read error. The chain links TRBV5-1 to TRBJ1-2; possibly TRBD1 for D (6 bases). Trimming cost V 4 bases and J 6 bases, with 16 bases left between them. The length of the CDR3 is 14 residues. CDR1 and CDR2 (germline): SGHRS, YFSETQ. In DNA form, the CDR3 reads TGCGCCAGCAGCCCAACAGGGATTGGAAATGGCTACACCCTC. It yields the protein CASSPTGIGNGYTL.

The V call is TRBV14, the J call TRBJ1-5; D is unresolved. The CDR3 length is 13 residues. Germline V lookup: CDR1 SGHDN, CDR2 FVKESK. Trimming left V 10 bases short and J 9 bases short, with 19 bases between. The CDR3 DNA reads as TGTGCCATCACCCGACGGCTCAAATTGCCCCAGCATTTT. Translating it yields CAITRRLKLPQHF.

Regarding this clonotype: This clone may be a read error of a much larger clone one base away. This sequence joins TRBV7-2 and TRBJ2-1; TRBD2 aligns across 11 bases. The CDR3 runs to 17 residues. Per the germline V gene, CDR1 is SGHTA and CDR2 is FQGNSA. Here the CDR3 reads CASSLAVTSGANNERFF. The CDR3 bases are TGTGCCAGCAGCTTAGCCGTGACTAGCGGGGCGAACAATGAGCGGTTCTTC.

This chain connects TRBV20-1 to TRBJ2-3; TRBD2 matches 8 bases. V shed 5 bases and J 4 bases; nucleotides not matched to a gene: 8. This CDR3 is built from 14 residues. Germline lookup yields CDR1 DFQATT and CDR2 SNEGSKA (reference sequence). The CDR3, as DNA: TGCAGTGCTCCTGTGGCGGGAGGCTCAGATACGCAGTATTTT. Amino acids: CSAPVAGGSDTQYF.

This clonotype was counted only a few times. The rearrangement uses TRBV24-1 and TRBJ2-3; 10 bases fit TRBD1. CDR3 length: 15 amino acids. V lost 5 bases and J lost 4; bases outside the gene matches: 5. The germline CDR1 and CDR2 sequences are KGHDR and SFDVKD. The CDR3 here is CATSVRTGGPDTQYF. Here the CDR3 DNA reads TGTGCCACCAGTGTGAGGACAGGGGGGCCAGATACGCAGTATTTT.

This clonotype was observed at least ten times. CDR3 sequence (DNA): TGCGCCAGTCAGGGGGCCTACACTGAAGCTTTCTTT. Protein product: CASQGAYTEAFF. V usage is TRBV5-1 and J usage is TRBJ1-1; 8 bases are shared with TRBD1. V lost 8 bases and J lost 3; bases outside the gene matches: 3. The length of the CDR3 is 12 residues. CDR1 and CDR2 from the germline V gene are SGHRS and YFSETQ.

The chain is built from TRBV5-1 and TRBJ1-6; no firm D call. With 1 base removed from V and 5 bases from J, the gap between germline ends came to 7 bases. CDR3 length: 14 amino acids. The germline CDR1 and CDR2 sequences are SGHRS and YFSETQ. The CDR3 here is CASSLPQNNSPLHF. The CDR3 DNA is TGCGCCAGCAGCTTGCCACAGAATAATTCACCCCTCCACTTT.

CDR3 coding DNA: TGCAGTGCTAGAGTCCAGTCAATGAACACTGAAGCTTTCTTT. Its translation is CSARVQSMNTEAFF. This chain joins TRBV20-1 and TRBJ1-1; D is undetermined. Germline V gives CDR1 DFQATT, CDR2 SNEGSKA (reference sequence). V was pared by 1 base and J by 0 bases, with 9 bases between. The CDR3 sequence is 14 residues long.

This rearrangement joins TRBV27 to TRBJ1-5; no firm D call. The germline CDR1 and CDR2 sequences are MNHEY and SMNVEV (reference sequence). V shed 3 bases and J shed 4 bases, with 13 bases lying between them. The CDR3 is made up of 15 amino acids. The CDR3 DNA is TGTGCCAGCAGTTTCGGGGAATGGGGAAATCAGCCCCAGCATTTT. Its translation: CASSFGEWGNQPQHF.

In its sample, this clonotype was seen many times. A clone one base away is much larger, so this may be a read error. This chain joins TRBV19 and TRBJ1-6; no clear D. The CDR3 is 15 amino acids. Germline V gene data show CDR1 as LNHDA and CDR2 as SQIVND (reference sequence). CDR3: CATSIGREYNSPLHF. CDR3 sequence (DNA): TGTGCCACTAGTATCGGCCGGGAGTATAATTCACCCCTCCACTTT.

The rearrangement uses TRBV5-1 and TRBJ1-2; D uncertain. The germline V gene encodes CDR1 SGHRS and CDR2 YFSETQ. V was cut by 2 bases and J by 2 bases, with 16 bases left in between. The CDR3 loop spans 16 amino acids. The CDR3 spells CASSFGSSSGNYGYTF. CDR3 nucleotides: TGCGCCAGCAGCTTCGGGTCTAGCTCTGGAAACTATGGCTACACCTTC.

V and J are TRBV20-1 and TRBJ2-7, with 7 bases matching TRBD2. The CDR3 totals 13 residues. V lost 6 bases to trimming and J lost 0 bases; unmatched junction nucleotides: 5. CDR1 is DFQATT and CDR2 is SNEGSKA in the germline V gene (reference sequence). CDR3 sequence reads: CSAQLAHSYEQYF. CDR3 DNA sequence: TGCAGTGCCCAACTAGCGCACTCCTACGAGCAGTACTTC.

The chain is built from TRBV2 and TRBJ1-1; D not certain. The V end lost 6 bases, the J end lost 1 base, and 12 bases lay between the germline ends. Per the germline V gene, CDR1 is SNHLY and CDR2 is FYNNEI. The CDR3 runs to 14 residues. CDR3 DNA: TGTGCCAGCAGGGACCTTGACCCGAACACTGAAGCTTTCTTT. Translated: CASRDLDPNTEAFF. Full variable domain (outside the CDR3, taken from reference TRBV2 and TRBJ1-1): EPEVTQTPSHQVTQMGQEVILRCVPISNHLYFYWYRQILGQKVEFLVSFYNNEISEKSEIFDDQFSVERPDGSNFTLKIRSTKLEDSAMYFCASRDLDPNTEAFFGQGTRLTVV.

The V and J genes are TRBV20-1 and TRBJ2-1; D ambiguous. V was shortened by 7 bases and J by 5 bases, with 9 bases between the two germline ends. CDR1 is DFQATT, CDR2 SNEGSKA, per germline (reference sequence). CDR3 length: 11 amino acids. The DNA of the CDR3 is TGCAGTGGTCTAGAGAACAATGAGCAGTTCTTC. Translated, it gives CSGLENNEQFF.

This clonotype turned up a few times. The chain has TRBV7-8 and TRBJ1-2, with a possible D match to TRBD1 (6 bases). The ends were cut back, 0 bases at V and 4 bases at J, with 12 bases in the middle. The CDR3 is 15 amino acids. Germline values: CDR1 SGHVS, CDR2 FQNEAQ. The CDR3 nucleotides are TGTGCCAGCAGCTTAGCGACACAGGGAGGCTATGGCTACACCTTC. Its protein is CASSLATQGGYGYTF.

This clonotype was found a few times. This chain connects TRBV6-1 to TRBJ2-3; 7 bases agree with TRBD1. This CDR3 spans 14 amino acids. Per the germline V gene, CDR1 is MNHNS and CDR2 is SASEGT. The J segment lost 1 base and the V segment lost 11 bases, leaving 9 bases of the junction unmatched. The DNA for the CDR3 is TGTGCCTGCTCACAGGGGTCACGCACAGATACGCAGTATTTT. It specifies CACSQGSRTDTQYF.

Ten or more counts support this clonotype. The genes are TRBV7-3 and TRBJ2-2; 10 bases fit TRBD2. The V and J ends lost 2 bases and 4 bases, in that order; junction bases with no gene match: 10. From germline, CDR1 is SGHTA and CDR2 FQGTGA. The CDR3 is 18 residues long. CDR3 region: CASSLLGGSGRFTGELFF. The CDR3 bases are TGTGCCAGCAGCTTATTGGGTGGTAGCGGGAGGTTCACCGGGGAGCTGTTTTTT.

This clonotype appeared many times. CDR3 coding DNA: TGCAGTGCTAAGAGATCTGGAAACACCATATATTTT. It specifies CSAKRSGNTIYF. The chain joins TRBV20-1 to TRBJ1-3; no definite D call. CDR1 is DFQATT, CDR2 SNEGSKA, per germline (reference sequence). The CDR3 runs to 12 residues. The V end was cut by 4 bases, the J end by 1 base, with 5 bases between.

This clonotype was counted ten times or more. The genes are TRBV6-5 and TRBJ2-3; D is undetermined. The CDR3 loop spans 12 amino acids. Germline V gene sequence: CDR1 MNHEY, CDR2 SVGAGI. The V end lost 4 bases, the J end lost 4 bases, and 6 bases lay between the germline ends. This CDR3 is CASSSIPDTQYF. As DNA, the CDR3 is TGTGCCAGCAGTTCCATCCCAGATACGCAGTATTTT.

The V call is TRBV9, the J call TRBJ2-7, with D perhaps TRBD1 (5 bases). Trimming removed 0 bases at V and 5 bases at J, with 6 bases between. The germline V gene has CDR1 SGDLS and CDR2 YYNGEE. The CDR3 totals 12 residues. The CDR3 reads CASSVGGDEQYF. CDR3 DNA: TGTGCCAGCAGCGTAGGGGGCGACGAGCAGTACTTC. Full variable domain (rest looked up from reference TRBV9 and TRBJ2-7): DSGVTQTPKHLITATGQRVTLRCSPRSGDLSVYWYQQSLDQGLQFLIQYYNGEERAKGNILERFSAQQFPDLHSELNLSSLELGDSALYFCASSVGGDEQYFGPGTRLTVT.

This clonotype has at least ten counts. The chain is built from TRBV10-3 and TRBJ2-3; 10 bases agree with TRBD2. Germline V gives CDR1 ENHRY, CDR2 SYGVKD. The CDR3 runs 16 residues. V was pared by 6 bases and J by 3 bases, with 9 bases of the junction left unmatched. CDR3 nucleotide sequence: TGTGCCATCAGCGCGGCTAGCGGGAGCTCAACAGATACGCAGTATTTT. Protein: CAISAASGSSTDTQYF.

This chain uses TRBV20-1 with TRBJ2-7; D gene unclear. V was cut by 3 bases and J by 4 bases, with 16 bases left in between. Germline CDR1 is DFQATT and CDR2 is SNEGSKA (reference sequence). The CDR3 loop spans 14 amino acids. CDR3: CSARVVGLGYEQYF. CDR3 DNA sequence: TGCAGTGCTAGGGTCGTGGGTCTTGGTTACGAGCAGTACTTC.

The chain uses TRBV7-9 and TRBJ1-4; possibly TRBD1 for D (5 bases). The V end lost 2 bases, the J end lost 10 bases, and 17 bases lay between the germline ends. There are 15 residues in the CDR3. CDR1 and CDR2 from the germline V gene are SEHNR and FQNEAQ (reference sequence). As DNA, the CDR3 is TGTGCCAGCAGCTTAAGGTCAGGGCTCGATGGAAAACTGTTTTTT. It translates to CASSLRSGLDGKLFF. Looking up the rest from reference TRBV7-9 and TRBJ1-4 gives the full variable domain: DTGVSQNPRHKITKRGQNVTFRCDPISEHNRLYWYRQTLGQGPEFLTYFQNEAQLEKSRLLSDRFSAERPKGSFSTLEIQRTEQGDSAMYLCASSLRSGLDGKLFFGSGTQLSVL.

The chain joins TRBV9 to TRBJ2-2; tentatively, D is TRBD1 (6 bases). The CDR3 is 13 amino acids. Trimming took 1 base from V and 8 from J, leaving 9 bases between them. The germline V gene has CDR1 SGDLS and CDR2 YYNGEE. The CDR3 sequence: CASSVMGTGELFF. CDR3 in DNA: TGTGCCAGCAGCGTAATGGGGACAGGGGAGCTGTTTTTT.

Regarding this clonotype: A read error may produce the germline difference seen at one junction end. The rearrangement links TRBV5-5 to TRBJ1-1; D ambiguous. CDR1 is SGHKS and CDR2 is YYEKEE in the germline V gene (reference sequence). The CDR3 is made up of 13 amino acids. The CDR3 DNA sequence: TGTGCCAGCAGCTTGGCCCTGGCGGACTTAAAGGTCTTT. It yields the protein CASSLALADLKVF.

This clonotype was counted a single time. V is TRBV9 and J is TRBJ2-1; tentatively, D is TRBD2 (6 bases). The germline V and J ends were trimmed by 4 bases and 6 bases, with 17 bases remaining between them. Germline V gene sequence: CDR1 SGDLS, CDR2 YYNGEE. This CDR3 spans 15 amino acids. Here the CDR3 DNA reads TGTGCCAGCAGCCCCCGGGACTGGTCTCTCAATGAGCAGTTCTTC. This encodes CASSPRDWSLNEQFF.

This clonotype was detected only once. The rearrangement links TRBV12-3 or TRBV12-4 to TRBJ2-7; D call uncertain. V lost 1 base, J lost 9 bases, and 13 bases lay in between. The length of the CDR3 is 13 residues. Written as DNA, the CDR3 is TGTGCCAGCAGTTTAGGCCTCGCGGCGCTGCAGTACTTC. Its protein is CASSLGLAALQYF.

This clonotype showed up many times. This chain joins TRBV6-5 and TRBJ1-6, with no clear D. Germline values: CDR1 MNHEY, CDR2 SVGAGI. This CDR3 is 16 amino acids long. Trimming shortened V by 0 bases and J by 0 bases, and 6 bases separated the two germline ends. As DNA, the CDR3 is TGTGCCAGCAGTTACTCTACAAGCTCCTATAATTCACCCCTCCACTTT. This translates into CASSYSTSSYNSPLHF.